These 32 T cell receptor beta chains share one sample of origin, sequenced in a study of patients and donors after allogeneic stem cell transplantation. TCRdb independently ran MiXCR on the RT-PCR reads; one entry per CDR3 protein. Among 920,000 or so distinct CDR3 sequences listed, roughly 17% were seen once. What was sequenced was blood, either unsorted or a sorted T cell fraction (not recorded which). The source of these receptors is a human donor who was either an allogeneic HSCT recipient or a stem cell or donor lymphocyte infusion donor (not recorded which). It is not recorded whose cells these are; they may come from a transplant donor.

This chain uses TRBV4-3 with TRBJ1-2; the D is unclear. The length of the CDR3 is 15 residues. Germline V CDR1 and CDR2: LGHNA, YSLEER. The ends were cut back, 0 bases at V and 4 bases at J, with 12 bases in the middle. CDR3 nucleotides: TGCGCCAGCAGCCAAGATCAAAGGTCTGGCTATGGCTACACCTTC. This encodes CASSQDQRSGYGYTF.

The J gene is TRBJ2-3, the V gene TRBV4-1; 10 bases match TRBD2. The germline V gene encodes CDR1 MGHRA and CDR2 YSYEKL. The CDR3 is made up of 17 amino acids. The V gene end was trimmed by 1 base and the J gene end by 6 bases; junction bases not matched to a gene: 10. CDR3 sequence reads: CASSQAVVAGGRDTQYF. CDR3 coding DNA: TGCGCCAGCAGCCAAGCCGTGGTAGCGGGAGGTAGGGATACGCAGTATTTT.

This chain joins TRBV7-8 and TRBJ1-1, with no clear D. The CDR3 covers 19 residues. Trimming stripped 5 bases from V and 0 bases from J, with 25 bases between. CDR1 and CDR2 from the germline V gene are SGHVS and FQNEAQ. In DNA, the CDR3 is TGTGCCAGCAGCCAAAACGTTAGGGTGGCTAGGAACATGAACACTGAAGCTTTCTTT. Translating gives CASSQNVRVARNMNTEAFF.

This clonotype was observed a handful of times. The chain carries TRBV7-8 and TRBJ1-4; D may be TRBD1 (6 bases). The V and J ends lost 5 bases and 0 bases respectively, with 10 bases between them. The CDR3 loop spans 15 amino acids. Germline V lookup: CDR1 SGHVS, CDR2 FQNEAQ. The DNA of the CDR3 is TGTGCCAGCAGCACAGGACAGTCAACTAATGAAAAACTGTTTTTT. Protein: CASSTGQSTNEKLFF.

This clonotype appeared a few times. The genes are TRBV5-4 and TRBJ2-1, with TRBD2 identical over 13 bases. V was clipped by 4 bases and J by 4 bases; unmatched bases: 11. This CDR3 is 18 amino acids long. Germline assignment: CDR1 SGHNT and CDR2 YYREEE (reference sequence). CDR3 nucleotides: TGTGCCAGCAGCCCCATCCCGACTAGCGGGAGGAGGTACAATGAGCAGTTCTTC. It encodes CASSPIPTSGRRYNEQFF.

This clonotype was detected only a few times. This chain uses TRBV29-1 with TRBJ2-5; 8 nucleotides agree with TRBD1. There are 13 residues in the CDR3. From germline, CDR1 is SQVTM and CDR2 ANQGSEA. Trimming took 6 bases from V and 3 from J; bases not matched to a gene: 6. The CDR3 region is CSVITGGEETQYF. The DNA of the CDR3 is TGCAGCGTGATTACAGGGGGAGAAGAGACCCAGTACTTC.

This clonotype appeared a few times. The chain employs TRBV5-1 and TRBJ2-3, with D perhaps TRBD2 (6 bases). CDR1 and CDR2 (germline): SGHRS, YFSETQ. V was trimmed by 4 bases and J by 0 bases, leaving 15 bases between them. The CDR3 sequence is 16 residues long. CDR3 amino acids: CASSRRGAASTDTQYF. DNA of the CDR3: TGCGCCAGCAGCAGGAGGGGAGCCGCTAGCACAGATACGCAGTATTTT. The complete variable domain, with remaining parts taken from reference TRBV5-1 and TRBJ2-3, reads KAGVTQTPRYLIKTRGQQVTLSCSPISGHRSVSWYQQTPGQGLQFLFEYFSETQRNKGNFPGRFSGRQFSNSRSEMNVSTLELGDSALYLCASSRRGAASTDTQYFGPGTRLTVL.

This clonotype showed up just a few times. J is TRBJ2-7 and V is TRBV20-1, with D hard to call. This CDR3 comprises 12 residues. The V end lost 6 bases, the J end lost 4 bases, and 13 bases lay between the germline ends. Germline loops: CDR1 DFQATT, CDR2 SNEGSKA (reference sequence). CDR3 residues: CSAGLSDYEQYF. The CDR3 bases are TGCAGTGCCGGGCTCTCAGATTACGAGCAGTACTTC.

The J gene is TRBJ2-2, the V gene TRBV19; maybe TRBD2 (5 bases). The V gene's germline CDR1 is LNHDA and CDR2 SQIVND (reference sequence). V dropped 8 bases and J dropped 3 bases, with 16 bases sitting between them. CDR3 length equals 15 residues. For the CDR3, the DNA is TGTGCCAGTTCAACCGGGGAGAGTTACACCGGGGAGCTGTTTTTT. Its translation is CASSTGESYTGELFF.

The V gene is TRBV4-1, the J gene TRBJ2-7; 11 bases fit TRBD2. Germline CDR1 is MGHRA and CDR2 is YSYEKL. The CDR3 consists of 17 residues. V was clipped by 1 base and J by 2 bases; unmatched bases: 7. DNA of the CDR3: TGCGCCAGCAGCCAAGCCCTGGGACTAGCGGAACCCTACGAGCAGTACTTC. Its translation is CASSQALGLAEPYEQYF.

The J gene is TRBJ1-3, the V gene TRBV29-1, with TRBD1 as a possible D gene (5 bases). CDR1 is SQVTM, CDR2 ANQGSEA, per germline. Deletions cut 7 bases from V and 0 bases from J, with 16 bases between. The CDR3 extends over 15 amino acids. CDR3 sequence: CSAGGEPSSGNTIYF. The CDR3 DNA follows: TGCAGCGCCGGGGGAGAACCGAGCTCTGGAAACACCATATATTTT.

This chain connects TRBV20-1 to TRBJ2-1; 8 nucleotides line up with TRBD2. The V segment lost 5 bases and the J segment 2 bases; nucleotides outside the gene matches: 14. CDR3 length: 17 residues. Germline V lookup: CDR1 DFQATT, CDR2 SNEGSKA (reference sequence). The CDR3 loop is CSADLTAGGPTYNEQFF. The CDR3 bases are TGCAGTGCTGACCTGACGGCGGGGGGACCCACCTACAATGAGCAGTTCTTC.

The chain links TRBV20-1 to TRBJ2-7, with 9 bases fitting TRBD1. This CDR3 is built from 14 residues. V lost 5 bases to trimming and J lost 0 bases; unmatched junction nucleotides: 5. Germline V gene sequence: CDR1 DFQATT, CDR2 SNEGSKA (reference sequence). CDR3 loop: CSAGRQGVSYEQYF. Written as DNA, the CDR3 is TGCAGTGCTGGGAGACAGGGGGTCTCCTACGAGCAGTACTTC.

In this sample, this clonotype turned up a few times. In nucleotides, the CDR3 is TGTGCCAGCAGCTTAAGTCCTTATCGGGGGAAGCAAGAGACCCAGTACTTC. Amino acids: CASSLSPYRGKQETQYF. The chain carries TRBV7-9 and TRBJ2-5; TRBD2 is a possible D gene (6 bases). This CDR3 spans 17 amino acids. Germline V gene data show CDR1 as SEHNR and CDR2 as FQNEAQ (reference sequence). Trimming took 2 bases from V and 2 from J, leaving 18 bases between them.

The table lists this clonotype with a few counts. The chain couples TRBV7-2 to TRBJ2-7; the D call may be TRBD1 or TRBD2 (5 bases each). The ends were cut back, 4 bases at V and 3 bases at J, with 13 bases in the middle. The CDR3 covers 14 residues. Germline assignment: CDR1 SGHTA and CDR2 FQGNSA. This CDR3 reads CASSSTGTHYEQYF. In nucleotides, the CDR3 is TGTGCCAGCAGCTCAACCGGGACCCACTACGAGCAGTACTTC.

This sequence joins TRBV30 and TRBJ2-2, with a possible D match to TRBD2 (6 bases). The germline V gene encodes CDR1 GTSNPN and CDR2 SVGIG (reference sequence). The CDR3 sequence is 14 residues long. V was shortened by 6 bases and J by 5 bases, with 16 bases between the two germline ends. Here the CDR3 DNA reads TGTGCCTGCCCATACGGGGGATCAACCGGGGAGCTGTTTTTT. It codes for CACPYGGSTGELFF.

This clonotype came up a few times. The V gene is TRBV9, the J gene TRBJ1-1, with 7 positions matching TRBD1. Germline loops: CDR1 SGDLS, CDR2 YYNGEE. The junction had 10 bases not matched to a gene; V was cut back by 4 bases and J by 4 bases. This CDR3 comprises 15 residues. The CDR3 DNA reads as TGTGCCAGCAGCCCACTACAGGGGCTGGGCACTGAAGCTTTCTTT. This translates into CASSPLQGLGTEAFF.

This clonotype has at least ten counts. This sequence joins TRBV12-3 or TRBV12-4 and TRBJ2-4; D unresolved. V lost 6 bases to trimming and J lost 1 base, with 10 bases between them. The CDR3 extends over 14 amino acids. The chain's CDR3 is CASSPPSAKNIQYF. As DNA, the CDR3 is TGTGCCAGCAGCCCGCCCAGTGCCAAAAACATTCAGTACTTC.

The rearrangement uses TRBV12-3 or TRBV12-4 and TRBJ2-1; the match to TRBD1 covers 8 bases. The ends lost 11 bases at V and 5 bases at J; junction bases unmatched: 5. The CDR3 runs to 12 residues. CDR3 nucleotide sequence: TGTGCCGGCGGACAGGGCCACAATGAGCAGTTCTTC. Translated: CAGGQGHNEQFF.

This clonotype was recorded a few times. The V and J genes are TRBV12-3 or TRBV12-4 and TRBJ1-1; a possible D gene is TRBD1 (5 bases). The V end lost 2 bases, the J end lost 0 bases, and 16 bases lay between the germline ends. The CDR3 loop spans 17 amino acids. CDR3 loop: CASSLHSGGLMNTEAFF. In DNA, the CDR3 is TGTGCCAGCAGTTTACACAGTGGGGGGTTAATGAACACTGAAGCTTTCTTT.

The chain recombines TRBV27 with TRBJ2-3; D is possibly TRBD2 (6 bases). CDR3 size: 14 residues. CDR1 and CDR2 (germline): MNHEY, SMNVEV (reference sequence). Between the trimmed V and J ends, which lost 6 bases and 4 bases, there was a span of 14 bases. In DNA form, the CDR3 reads TGTGCCAGCAGGCCCGGGAGCGGCTCAGATACGCAGTATTTT. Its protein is CASRPGSGSDTQYF.

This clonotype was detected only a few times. CDR3 DNA: TGTGCCAGTAGTATAGCGGGGGGGACCGGCGAGCAGTACTTC. It translates to CASSIAGGTGEQYF. The gene calls are TRBV19 and TRBJ2-7, with 8 bases lining up with TRBD2. In germline, CDR1 is LNHDA, CDR2 SQIVND (reference sequence). Losses at the gene ends were 1 base for V and 6 bases for J; bases not matched to a gene: 5. The CDR3 is made up of 14 amino acids.

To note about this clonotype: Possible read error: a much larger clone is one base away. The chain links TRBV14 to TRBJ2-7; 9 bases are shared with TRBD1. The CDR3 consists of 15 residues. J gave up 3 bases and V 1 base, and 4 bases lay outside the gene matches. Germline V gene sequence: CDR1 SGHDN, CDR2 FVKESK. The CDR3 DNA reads TGTGCCAGCAGCCAAGGCGGGACAGGGCTCTACGAGCAGTACTTC. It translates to CASSQGGTGLYEQYF.

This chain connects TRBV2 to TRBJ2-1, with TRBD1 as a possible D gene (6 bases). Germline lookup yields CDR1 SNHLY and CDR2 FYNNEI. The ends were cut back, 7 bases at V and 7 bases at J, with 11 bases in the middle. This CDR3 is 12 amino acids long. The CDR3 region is CASNVGGNEQFF. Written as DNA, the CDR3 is TGTGCCAGCAATGTAGGGGGAAATGAGCAGTTCTTC.

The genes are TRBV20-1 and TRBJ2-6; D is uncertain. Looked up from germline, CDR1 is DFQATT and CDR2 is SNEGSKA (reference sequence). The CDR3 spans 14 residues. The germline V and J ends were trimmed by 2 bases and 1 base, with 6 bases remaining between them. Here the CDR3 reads CSARLGSGANVLTF. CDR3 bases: TGCAGTGCTAGACTGGGATCTGGGGCCAACGTCCTGACTTTC.

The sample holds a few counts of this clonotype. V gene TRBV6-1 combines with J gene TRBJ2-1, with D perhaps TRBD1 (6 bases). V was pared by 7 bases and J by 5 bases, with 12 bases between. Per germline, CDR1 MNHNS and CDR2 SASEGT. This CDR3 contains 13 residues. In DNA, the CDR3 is TGTGCCAGCACTGTGGACAGTAACAATGAGCAGTTCTTC. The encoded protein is CASTVDSNNEQFF.

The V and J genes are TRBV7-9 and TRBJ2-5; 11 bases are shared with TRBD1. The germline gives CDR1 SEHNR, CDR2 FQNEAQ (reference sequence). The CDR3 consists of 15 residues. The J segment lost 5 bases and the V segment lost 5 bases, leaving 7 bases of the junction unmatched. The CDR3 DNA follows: TGTGCCAGCAGCCGGGACAGGGGGATATCGGAGACCCAGTACTTC. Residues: CASSRDRGISETQYF.

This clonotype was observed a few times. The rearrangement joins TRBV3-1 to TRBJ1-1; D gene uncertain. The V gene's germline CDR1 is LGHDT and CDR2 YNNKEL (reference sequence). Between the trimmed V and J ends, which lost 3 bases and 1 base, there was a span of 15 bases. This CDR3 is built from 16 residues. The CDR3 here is CASSHDVTVWNTEAFF. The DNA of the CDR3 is TGTGCCAGCAGCCACGACGTAACAGTCTGGAACACTGAAGCTTTCTTT.

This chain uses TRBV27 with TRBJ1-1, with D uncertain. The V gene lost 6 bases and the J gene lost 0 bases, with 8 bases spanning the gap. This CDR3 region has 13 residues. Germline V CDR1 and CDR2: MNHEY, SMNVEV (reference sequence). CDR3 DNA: TGTGCCAGCAGACCTAATCTGAACACTGAAGCTTTCTTT. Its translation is CASRPNLNTEAFF.

DNA of the CDR3: TGCGCCAGCAGCCAAGTCGAGTCGGTCTACAATGAGCAGTTCTTC. It yields the protein CASSQVESVYNEQFF. The chain uses TRBV4-1 and TRBJ2-1; D call uncertain. In germline, CDR1 is MGHRA, CDR2 YSYEKL. CDR3 length: 15 residues. Trimming left V 1 base short and J 3 bases short, with 10 bases between.

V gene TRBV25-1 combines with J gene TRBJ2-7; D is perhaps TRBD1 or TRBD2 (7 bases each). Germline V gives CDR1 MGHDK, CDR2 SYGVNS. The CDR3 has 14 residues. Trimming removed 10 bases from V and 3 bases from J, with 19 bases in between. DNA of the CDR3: TGTGCCACCCAGGAAGCGGGACAGATCTACGAGCAGTACTTC. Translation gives CATQEAGQIYEQYF.

CDR3 sequence reads: CASSQRPGFNQYQPQHF. The CDR3 coding sequence is TGCGCCAGCAGCCAAAGGCCAGGGTTCAATCAATATCAGCCCCAGCATTTT. The genes are TRBV4-1 and TRBJ1-5; D may be TRBD1 (5 bases). V shed 2 bases and J shed 5 bases, with 19 bases lying between them. In germline, CDR1 is MGHRA, CDR2 YSYEKL. CDR3 size: 17 residues.